These T cell receptor beta chains were read from a single sample in a study of shared clonotypes between healthy human individuals. Only in-frame clones appear in the TCRdb table, and some are missing; sequencing was by immunoSEQ multiplex PCR. The sample includes some 2.4 million clones, approximately 94% of them seen just once. The sequencing sample was made of naive CD4+ T cells from PBMCs. These receptors were taken from a man aged 18-30 years in good health. Some clones in this sample may be carry-over from other donors' samples. The CDR3 runs from the conserved cysteine through the conserved F or W. The order of the fields is J gene, clone size, V gene, D gene, CDR3 protein, CDR3 DNA. A D gene is named only where the DNA matches it firmly. The size field is filled for only some rows; it gives once, few, many or a size class.

TRBJ2-5 | . | TRBV7-8 | TRBD2 | CASSFFLLRSSGKETQYF | TGTGCCAGCAGCTTTTTCTTGTTGAGGTCTAGCGGGAAGGAGACCCAGTACTTC
TRBJ2-7 | . | TRBV6-1 | TRBD2 | CASSGASGRSSYEQYF | TGTGCCAGCAGTGGGGCTAGCGGAAGGAGCTCCTACGAGCAGTACTTC
TRBJ2-3 | . | TRBV5-4 | . | CASSSRDSGPDTQYF | TGTGCCAGCAGCTCACGGGACTCTGGTCCGGATACGCAGTATTTT
TRBJ2-2 | . | TRBV27 | . | CASRRGTANTGELFF | TGTGCCAGTAGGCGAGGGACGGCAAACACCGGGGAGCTGTTTTTT
TRBJ2-7 | . | TRBV10-3 | . | CASRDKGYEQYF | TGTGCCTCCCGGGACAAGGGCTACGAGCAGTACTTC
TRBJ2-2 | once | TRBV19 | TRBD1 | CASRTLGTVPTGELFF | TGTGCCAGTAGGACCCTCGGGACAGTTCCCACCGGGGAGCTGTTTTTT
TRBJ2-5 | once | TRBV6-4 | . | CASSASRGETQYF | TGTGCCAGCAGTGCCTCTAGGGGAGAGACCCAGTACTTC
TRBJ2-5 | . | TRBV5-1 | . | CASSLVSGQETQYF | TGCGCCAGCAGCTTGGTCTCCGGGCAAGAGACCCAGTACTTC
TRBJ2-7 | . | TRBV6-5 | . | CASSYSGRGAYEQYF | TGTGCCAGCAGTTATTCGGGACGGGGAGCTTACGAGCAGTACTTC
TRBJ2-2 | . | TRBV9 | TRBD2 | CASSAGGAPNTGELFF | TGTGCCAGCAGCGCCGGGGGGGCGCCGAACACCGGGGAGCTGTTTTTT
TRBJ2-5 | . | TRBV5-1 | . | CASSPLELANQETQYF | TGCGCCAGCAGCCCGTTGGAGCTGGCCAACCAAGAGACCCAGTACTTC
TRBJ2-7 | . | TRBV20-1 | . | CSVSGSGEQYF | TGCAGTGTCTCAGGCTCGGGAGAGCAGTACTTC
TRBJ2-7 | . | TRBV5-8 | TRBD1 | CASSLILAGTGAYEQYF | TGTGCCAGCAGCTTGATCCTCGCCGGGACAGGGGCCTACGAGCAGTACTTC
TRBJ2-7 | . | TRBV5-4 | . | CASSSGRGFYEQYF | TGTGCCAGCAGCTCCGGGCGCGGGTTCTACGAGCAGTACTTC
TRBJ2-7 | . | TRBV11-2 | . | CASSLYNRLPLPSYEQYF | TGTGCCAGCAGCTTATACAACAGATTGCCGCTCCCTTCCTACGAGCAGTACTTC
TRBJ2-7 | . | TRBV30 | . | CAWSAPNQREQYF | TGTGCCTGGAGCGCCCCGAACCAGAGGGAGCAGTACTTC
TRBJ2-7 | once | TRBV11-2 | . | CASSVRLADAYEQYF | TGTGCCAGCAGCGTTCGTTTAGCGGACGCCTACGAGCAGTACTTC
TRBJ1-2 | . | TRBV5-3 | . | CARSLAFRDSKSDGYTF | TGTGCCAGAAGCTTGGCCTTTCGGGACTCTAAGTCGGATGGCTACACCTTC
TRBJ2-2 | . | TRBV9 | TRBD1 | CASSPRTGRGELFF | TGTGCCAGCAGCCCAAGGACAGGGAGGGGGGAGCTGTTTTTT
TRBJ1-2 | once | TRBV5-4 | . | CASSLAQVKAGYTF | TGTGCCAGCAGCTTGGCACAGGTTAAAGCTGGCTACACCTTC
TRBJ2-1 | . | TRBV5-4 | TRBD2 | CASSSEASGSPRDHEQFF | TGTGCCAGCAGTTCGGAGGCTAGCGGGAGCCCCAGGGACCATGAGCAGTTCTTC
TRBJ2-7 | . | TRBV2 | TRBD1 | CASSWQGAGEQYF | TGTGCCAGCAGCTGGCAGGGGGCAGGGGAGCAGTACTTC
TRBJ1-2 | few | TRBV19 | . | CASSIVAGNYGYTF | TGTGCCAGTAGTATCGTGGCCGGAAACTATGGCTACACCTTC
TRBJ1-1 | few | TRBV5-1 | . | CASSFSQGLNTEAFF | TGCGCCAGCAGCTTCTCCCAGGGGCTGAACACTGAAGCTTTCTTT
TRBJ2-6 | . | TRBV19 | . | CASSIMGRYSGANVLTF | TGTGCCAGTAGTATCATGGGCAGATACTCTGGGGCCAACGTCCTGACTTTC
TRBJ2-2 | . | TRBV30 | . | CAWSLIPRTGELFF | TGTGCCTGGAGTCTAATCCCAAGGACCGGGGAGCTGTTTTTT
TRBJ2-7 | . | TRBV18 | . | CASSPWDGAYEQYF | TGTGCCAGCTCACCCTGGGACGGAGCCTACGAGCAGTACTTC
TRBJ2-1 | . | TRBV6-6 | . | CASSYPVDEQFF | TGTGCCAGCAGTTACCCTGTTGATGAGCAGTTCTTC
TRBJ1-2 | . | TRBV5-4 | . | CASSLGTDYGYTF | TGTGCCAGCAGCTTGGGGACAGACTATGGCTACACCTTC
TRBJ1-2 | . | TRBV25-1 | . | CASRRGGGYTF | TGTGCCAGTCGGAGGGGTGGAGGCTACACCTTC
TRBJ1-3 | . | TRBV30 | . | CAWTPTERAWGLYF | TGTGCCTGGACCCCGACGGAACGGGCCTGGGGGTTATATTTT
TRBJ2-7 | once | TRBV5-4 | . | CASSPPGPYEQYF | TGTGCCAGCAGCCCGCCCGGGCCCTACGAGCAGTACTTC
TRBJ2-6 | . | TRBV5-1 | . | CASSLAFDGISGANVLTF | TGCGCCAGCAGCTTGGCTTTTGATGGCATCTCTGGGGCCAACGTCCTGACTTTC
TRBJ1-1 | . | TRBV28 | . | CATTHGGTEAFF | TGTGCCACCACCCACGGTGGCACTGAAGCTTTCTTT
TRBJ2-7 | . | TRBV6-1 | . | CASSSPTGYSYEQYF | TGTGCCAGCAGTTCCCCCACAGGGTACTCCTACGAGCAGTACTTC
TRBJ2-2 | . | TRBV19 | TRBD1 | CASTRQGWTGELFF | TGTGCCAGTACCCGACAGGGTTGGACCGGGGAGCTGTTTTTT
TRBJ2-7 | . | TRBV29-1 | . | CSVELHRGSYEQYF | TGCAGCGTTGAACTCCACCGGGGATCTTACGAGCAGTACTTC
TRBJ2-6 | . | TRBV19 | TRBD1 | CASSSRDRSSGANVLTF | TGTGCCAGTAGCTCCCGGGACAGGAGTTCTGGGGCCAACGTCCTGACTTTC
TRBJ2-1 | . | TRBV7-9 | TRBD1 | CASSSGTVSSYNEQFF | TGTGCCAGCAGCTCCGGGACAGTGAGCTCCTACAATGAGCAGTTCTTC
TRBJ2-1 | . | TRBV5-8 | . | CASSLGLVGGIEQFF | TGTGCCAGCAGCTTGGGACTAGTTGGGGGAATTGAGCAGTTCTTC
TRBJ1-6 | . | TRBV4-3 | TRBD1 | CASSQDSTGGRRGNSPLHF | TGCGCCAGCAGCCAAGATTCAACAGGGGGGCGTCGAGGTAATTCACCCCTCCACTTT
TRBJ2-5 | . | TRBV28 | TRBD1 | CASSSGTAWDQYF | TGTGCCAGCAGTTCGGGGACAGCTTGGGACCAGTACTTC
TRBJ2-3 | . | TRBV29-1 | TRBD2 | CSTRLAGVGPDTQYF | TGCAGCACCCGACTAGCGGGTGTGGGCCCAGATACGCAGTATTTT
TRBJ2-5 | . | TRBV28 | TRBD2 | CASLSGGSGLQETQYF | TGTGCCAGCCTATCGGGTGGTAGCGGGTTACAAGAGACCCAGTACTTC
TRBJ1-1 | . | TRBV2 | TRBD1 | CASSEELAGGTEAFF | TGTGCCAGCAGTGAAGAGCTGGCAGGGGGCACTGAAGCTTTCTTT
TRBJ2-3 | . | TRBV4-1 | TRBD1 | CASSPREDRGPADTQYF | TGCGCCAGCAGCCCCCGCGAGGACAGGGGGCCGGCAGATACGCAGTATTTT
TRBJ1-4 | . | TRBV5-1 | . | CASSGTGANEKLFF | TGCGCCAGCAGTGGAACGGGGGCTAATGAAAAACTGTTTTTT
TRBJ2-7 | once | TRBV19 | TRBD1 | CASSIRTGGDEQYF | TGTGCCAGTAGTATTCGGACAGGGGGCGACGAGCAGTACTTC
TRBJ1-5 | . | TRBV7-2 | . | CASSLRQGNQPQHF | TGTGCCAGCAGCCTCAGACAGGGCAATCAGCCCCAGCATTTT